The 10 T cell receptor beta chains below come from one sample, sequenced in a study of T cells in localized non-small cell lung cancer. TCRdb keeps only in-frame clones here, not all; method: immunoSEQ multiplex PCR. The sample holds 30,000 to 35,000 clones, roughly nine tenths seen once. Sequenced here: peripheral blood, sampled before any cancer treatment. Receptors were obtained from a female donor aged 60 or older with stage I lung adenocarcinoma.

The chain links TRBV2 to TRBJ2-1; perhaps TRBD2 as D (5 bases). Trimming took off 6 bases at V and 12 bases at J, with 15 bases between the two ends. The CDR3 is 12 amino acids. Per the germline V gene, CDR1 is SNHLY and CDR2 is FYNNEI. The CDR3 DNA reads as TGTGCCAGCAGGTCGGACTCCTGGGGGCAGTTCTTC. Its protein product is CASRSDSWGQFF. Looking up the rest from reference TRBV2 and TRBJ2-1 gives the full variable domain: EPEVTQTPSHQVTQMGQEVILRCVPISNHLYFYWYRQILGQKVEFLVSFYNNEISEKSEIFDDQFSVERPDGSNFTLKIRSTKLEDSAMYFCASRSDSWGQFFGPGTRLTVL.

This clone was detected a few times. This chain links TRBV12-5 with TRBJ1-2; TRBD1 aligns across 7 bases. The CDR3 extends over 17 amino acids. The junction had 9 bases not matched to a gene; V was cut back by 2 bases and J by 0 bases. Germline V gene data show CDR1 as LGHNT and CDR2 as FRNRAP. The CDR3 region has the DNA TGTGCTAGTGGTTTGCCCCGAGGGGACAGAGCTAACTATGGCTACACCTTC. Translation gives CASGLPRGDRANYGYTF.

This clone was seen a single time. V and J are TRBV6-5 and TRBJ1-1; 7 positions agree with TRBD1. Trimming removed 2 bases from V and 3 bases from J; junction bases left unmatched: 0. The CDR3 runs 13 residues. The germline V gene has CDR1 MNHEY and CDR2 SVGAGI. The CDR3 here is CASSYGTDTEAFF. The DNA for the CDR3 is TGTGCCAGCAGTTACGGGACAGACACTGAAGCTTTCTTT.

The rearrangement uses TRBV4-2 and TRBJ2-7, with a weak D call TRBD2 (6 bases). Germline V gene lookup returns CDR1 LGHNA and CDR2 YNFKEQ. Trimming shortened V by 4 bases and J by 2 bases, and 9 bases separated the two germline ends. The CDR3 is 13 residues long. The CDR3 DNA sequence: TGTGCCAGCAGCCTAGGACTAACCTACGAGCAGTACTTC. Protein product: CASSLGLTYEQYF.

This chain links TRBV5-1 with TRBJ2-7; 9 nucleotides match TRBD2. V lost 0 bases and J lost 1; bases outside the gene matches: 2. There are 15 residues in the CDR3. The germline V gene has CDR1 SGHRS and CDR2 YFSETQ. The CDR3 DNA follows: TGCGCCAGCAGCTTGGGTCTAGCGGGGTCCTACGAGCAGTACTTC. It is translated as CASSLGLAGSYEQYF.

This clone was recorded only once. The chain links TRBV10-3 to TRBJ1-2; the D gene is possibly TRBD1 (6 bases). The CDR3 extends over 16 amino acids. Germline CDR1 is ENHRY and CDR2 is SYGVKD. The V end was cut by 0 bases, the J end by 6 bases, with 17 bases between. The CDR3 DNA reads TGTGCCATCAGTGAGTCGGGTACAGGGATAGTAGATGGCTACACCTTC. It is translated as CAISESGTGIVDGYTF.

J is TRBJ2-5 and V is TRBV10-3; TRBD1 agrees at 7 bases. The length of the CDR3 is 15 residues. V shed 6 bases, J shed 0 bases, and the junction held 7 bases outside the gene matches. Per germline, CDR1 ENHRY and CDR2 SYGVKD. CDR3 loop: CAISPTGPYQETQYF. CDR3 DNA sequence: TGTGCCATCAGCCCGACAGGGCCTTACCAAGAGACCCAGTACTTC.

The V call is TRBV2, the J call TRBJ2-1, with D possibly matching TRBD2 (5 bases). The CDR3 totals 14 residues. Germline loops: CDR1 SNHLY, CDR2 FYNNEI. V lost 4 bases and J 10 bases, leaving 17 bases between the germline ends. The CDR3: CASSGGAPDREQFF. CDR3 nucleotides: TGTGCCAGCAGTGGGGGAGCCCCCGATCGAGAGCAGTTCTTC.

The chain joins TRBV7-7 to TRBJ2-5; D might be TRBD2 (6 bases). The V and J ends lost 1 base and 0 bases respectively, with 6 bases between them. The CDR3 extends over 14 amino acids. Germline V CDR1 and CDR2: SSHAT, FNYEAQ (reference sequence). Here the CDR3 DNA reads TGTGCCAGCAGCTTAGTAGCGGACCAAGAGACCCAGTACTTC. Translating it yields CASSLVADQETQYF.

The CDR3: CASHRDRGGYTF. The CDR3 DNA follows: TGTGCCTCACACCGGGACAGGGGAGGCTACACCTTC. The chain carries TRBV9 and TRBJ1-2, with 10 bases aligning to TRBD1. Unmatched junction bases numbered 8, after V lost 10 bases and J lost 8 bases. CDR1 is SGDLS, CDR2 YYNGEE, per germline. There are 12 residues in the CDR3. The variable domain in full, completed from reference TRBV9 and TRBJ1-2, reads DSGVTQTPKHLITATGQRVTLRCSPRSGDLSVYWYQQSLDQGLQFLIQYYNGEERAKGNILERFSAQQFPDLHSELNLSSLELGDSALYFCASHRDRGGYTFGSGTRLTVV.